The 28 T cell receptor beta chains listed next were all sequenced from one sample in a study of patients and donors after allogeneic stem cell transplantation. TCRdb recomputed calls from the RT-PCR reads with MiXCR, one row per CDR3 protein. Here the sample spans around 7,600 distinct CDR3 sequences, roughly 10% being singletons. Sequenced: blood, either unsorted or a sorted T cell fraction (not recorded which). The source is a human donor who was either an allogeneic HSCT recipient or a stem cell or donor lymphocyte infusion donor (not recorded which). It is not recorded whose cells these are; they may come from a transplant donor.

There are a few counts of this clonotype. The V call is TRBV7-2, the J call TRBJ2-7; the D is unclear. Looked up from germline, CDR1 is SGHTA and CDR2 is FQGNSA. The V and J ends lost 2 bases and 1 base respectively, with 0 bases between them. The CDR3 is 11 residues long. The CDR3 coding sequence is TGTGCCAGCAGCTTATCCTACGAGCAGTACTTC. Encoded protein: CASSLSYEQYF.

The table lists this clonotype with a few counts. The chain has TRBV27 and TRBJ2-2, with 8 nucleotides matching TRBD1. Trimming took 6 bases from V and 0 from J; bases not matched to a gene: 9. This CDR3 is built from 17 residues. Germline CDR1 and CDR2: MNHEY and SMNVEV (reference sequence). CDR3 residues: CASSPGTGQTNTGELFF. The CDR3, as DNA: TGTGCCAGCAGCCCCGGGACAGGCCAGACGAACACCGGGGAGCTGTTTTTT.

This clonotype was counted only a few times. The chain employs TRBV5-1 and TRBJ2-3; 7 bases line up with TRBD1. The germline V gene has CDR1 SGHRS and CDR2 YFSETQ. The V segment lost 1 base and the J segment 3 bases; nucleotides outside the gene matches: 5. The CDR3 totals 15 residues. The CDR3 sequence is CASSLTGAETDTQYF. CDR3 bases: TGCGCCAGCAGCTTGACAGGGGCGGAGACAGATACGCAGTATTTT.

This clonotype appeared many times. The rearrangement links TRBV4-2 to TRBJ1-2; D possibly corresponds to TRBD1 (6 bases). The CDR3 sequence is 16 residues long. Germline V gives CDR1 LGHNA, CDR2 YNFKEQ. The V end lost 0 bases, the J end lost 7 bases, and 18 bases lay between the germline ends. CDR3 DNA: TGTGCCAGCAGCCAAGATGGAGGGGGGCCTTTTCGTGGCTACACCTTC. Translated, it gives CASSQDGGGPFRGYTF.

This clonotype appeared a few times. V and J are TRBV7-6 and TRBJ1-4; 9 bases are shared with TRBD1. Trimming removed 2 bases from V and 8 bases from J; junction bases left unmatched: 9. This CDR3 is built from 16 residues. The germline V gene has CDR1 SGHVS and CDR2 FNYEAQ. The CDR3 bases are TGTGCCAGCAGCTTAAGACAGGGGGGCCCAGGAGAAAAACTGTTTTTT. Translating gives CASSLRQGGPGEKLFF. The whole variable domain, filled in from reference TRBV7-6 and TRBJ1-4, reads GAGVSQSPRYKVTKRGQDVALRCDPISGHVSLYWYRQALGQGPEFLTYFNYEAQQDKSGLPNDRFSAERPEGSISTLTIQRTEQRDSAMYRCASSLRQGGPGEKLFFGSGTQLSVL.

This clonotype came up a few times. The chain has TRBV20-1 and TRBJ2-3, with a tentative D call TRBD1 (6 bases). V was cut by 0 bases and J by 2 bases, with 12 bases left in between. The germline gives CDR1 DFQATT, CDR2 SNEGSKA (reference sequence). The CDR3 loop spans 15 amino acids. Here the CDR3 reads CSARERVGATDTQYF. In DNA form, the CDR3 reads TGCAGTGCTAGAGAGAGAGTGGGGGCCACAGATACGCAGTATTTT.

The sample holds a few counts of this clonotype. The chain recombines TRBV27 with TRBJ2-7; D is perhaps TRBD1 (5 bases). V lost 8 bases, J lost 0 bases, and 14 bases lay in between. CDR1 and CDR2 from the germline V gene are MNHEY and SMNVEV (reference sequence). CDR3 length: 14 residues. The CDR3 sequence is CASSYRPDSYEQYF. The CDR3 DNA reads TGTGCCAGCTCATACAGGCCAGACTCCTACGAGCAGTACTTC.

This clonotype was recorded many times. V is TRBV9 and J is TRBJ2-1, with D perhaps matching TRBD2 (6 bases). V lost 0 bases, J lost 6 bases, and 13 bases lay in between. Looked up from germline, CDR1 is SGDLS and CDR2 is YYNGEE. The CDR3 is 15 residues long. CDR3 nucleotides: TGTGCCAGCAGCGTAGGGGGGGTCTTTTCCAATGAGCAGTTCTTC. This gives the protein CASSVGGVFSNEQFF. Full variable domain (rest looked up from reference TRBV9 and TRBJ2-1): DSGVTQTPKHLITATGQRVTLRCSPRSGDLSVYWYQQSLDQGLQFLIQYYNGEERAKGNILERFSAQQFPDLHSELNLSSLELGDSALYFCASSVGGVFSNEQFFGPGTRLTVL.

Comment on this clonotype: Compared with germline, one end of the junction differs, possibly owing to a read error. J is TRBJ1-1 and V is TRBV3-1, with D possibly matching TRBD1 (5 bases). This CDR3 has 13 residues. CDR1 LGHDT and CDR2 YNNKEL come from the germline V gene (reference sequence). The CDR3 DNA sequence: TGTGCCAGCAGTCAAGGGACCGGAGAGAGCGCTTTCTTT. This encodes CASSQGTGESAFF.

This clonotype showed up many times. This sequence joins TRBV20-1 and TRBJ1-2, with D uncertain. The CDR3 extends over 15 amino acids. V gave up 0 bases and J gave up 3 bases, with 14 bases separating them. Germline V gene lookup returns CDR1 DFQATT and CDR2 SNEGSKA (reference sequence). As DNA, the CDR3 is TGCAGTGCTAGAGACCTTACTGGGCCAGACTATGGCTACACCTTC. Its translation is CSARDLTGPDYGYTF.

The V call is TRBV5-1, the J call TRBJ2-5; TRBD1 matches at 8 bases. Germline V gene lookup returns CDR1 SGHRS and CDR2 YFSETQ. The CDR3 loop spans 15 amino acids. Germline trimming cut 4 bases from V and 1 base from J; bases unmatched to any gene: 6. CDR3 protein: CASSTTGTGQETQYF. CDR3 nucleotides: TGCGCCAGCAGCACAACCGGGACAGGCCAAGAGACCCAGTACTTC.

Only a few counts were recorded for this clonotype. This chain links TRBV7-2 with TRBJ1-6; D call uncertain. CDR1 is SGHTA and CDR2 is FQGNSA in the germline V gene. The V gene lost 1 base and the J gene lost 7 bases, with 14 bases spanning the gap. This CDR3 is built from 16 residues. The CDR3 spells CASSLEPTDYNSPLHF. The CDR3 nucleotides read TGTGCCAGCAGCTTAGAGCCGACGGACTACAATTCACCCCTCCACTTT. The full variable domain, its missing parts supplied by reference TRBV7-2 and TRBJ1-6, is GAGVSQSPSNKVTEKGKDVELRCDPISGHTALYWYRQSLGQGLEFLIYFQGNSAPDKSGLPSDRFSAERTGGSVSTLTIQRTQQEDSAVYLCASSLEPTDYNSPLHFGNGTRLTVT.

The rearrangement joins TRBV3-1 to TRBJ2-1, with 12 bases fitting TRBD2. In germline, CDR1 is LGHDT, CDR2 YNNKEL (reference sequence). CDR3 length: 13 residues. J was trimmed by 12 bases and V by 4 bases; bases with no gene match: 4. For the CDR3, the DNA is TGTGCCAGCAGCCCAACTAGCGGGGGGCTGCAGTTCTTC. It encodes CASSPTSGGLQFF.

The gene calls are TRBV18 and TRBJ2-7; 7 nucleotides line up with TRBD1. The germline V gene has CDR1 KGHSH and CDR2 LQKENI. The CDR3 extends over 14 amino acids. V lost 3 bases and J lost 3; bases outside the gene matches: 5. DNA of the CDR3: TGTGCCAGCTCACCCGGACAGGCAAACTACGAGCAGTACTTC. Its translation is CASSPGQANYEQYF.

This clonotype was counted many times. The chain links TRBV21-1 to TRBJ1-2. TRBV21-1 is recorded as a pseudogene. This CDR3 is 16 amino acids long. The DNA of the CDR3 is TGTGCCAGCAGCAAATTGGGTTGCGGGGAAGGCTACGGCTACACCTTC. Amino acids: CASSKLGCGEGYGYTF.

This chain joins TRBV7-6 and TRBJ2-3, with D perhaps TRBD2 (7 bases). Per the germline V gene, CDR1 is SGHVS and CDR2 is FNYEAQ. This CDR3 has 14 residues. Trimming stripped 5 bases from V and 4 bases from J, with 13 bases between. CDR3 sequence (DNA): TGTGCCAGCAGCAAAGGGGGGGAGGCAGATACGCAGTATTTT. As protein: CASSKGGEADTQYF.

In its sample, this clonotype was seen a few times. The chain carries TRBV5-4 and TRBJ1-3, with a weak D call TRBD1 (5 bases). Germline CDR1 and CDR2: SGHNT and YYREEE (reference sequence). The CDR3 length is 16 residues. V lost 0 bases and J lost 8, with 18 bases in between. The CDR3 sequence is CASSLGYRYPEDTIYF. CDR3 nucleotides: TGTGCCAGCAGCTTGGGGTACAGGTATCCTGAAGACACCATATATTTT.

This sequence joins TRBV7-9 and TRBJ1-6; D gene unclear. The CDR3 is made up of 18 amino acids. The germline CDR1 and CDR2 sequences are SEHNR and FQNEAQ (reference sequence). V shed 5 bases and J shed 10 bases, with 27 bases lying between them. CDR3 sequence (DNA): TGTGCCAGCAGCCCCCGGCGTGACGATCCTGACAAGAGGTCACCCCTCCACTTT. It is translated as CASSPRRDDPDKRSPLHF.

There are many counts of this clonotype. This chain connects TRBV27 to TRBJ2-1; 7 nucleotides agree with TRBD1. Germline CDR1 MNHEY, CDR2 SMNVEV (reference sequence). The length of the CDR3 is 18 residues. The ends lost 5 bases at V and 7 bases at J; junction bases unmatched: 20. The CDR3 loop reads CASSPLTGIEHLRNEQFF. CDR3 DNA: TGTGCCAGCAGTCCCCTGACAGGGATAGAACATCTGAGGAATGAGCAGTTCTTC.

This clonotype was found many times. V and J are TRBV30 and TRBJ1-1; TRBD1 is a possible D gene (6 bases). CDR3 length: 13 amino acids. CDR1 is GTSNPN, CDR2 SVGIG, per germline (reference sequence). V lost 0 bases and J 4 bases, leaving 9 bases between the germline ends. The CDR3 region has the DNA TGTGCCTGGAGTGTCAACAGGGTCACTGAAGCTTTCTTT. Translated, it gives CAWSVNRVTEAFF. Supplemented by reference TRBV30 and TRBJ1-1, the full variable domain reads SQTIHQWPATLVQPVGSPLSLECTVEGTSNPNLYWYRQAAGRGLQLLFYSVGIGQISSEVPQNLSASRPQDRQFILSSKKLLLSDSGFYLCAWSVNRVTEAFFGQGTRLTVV.

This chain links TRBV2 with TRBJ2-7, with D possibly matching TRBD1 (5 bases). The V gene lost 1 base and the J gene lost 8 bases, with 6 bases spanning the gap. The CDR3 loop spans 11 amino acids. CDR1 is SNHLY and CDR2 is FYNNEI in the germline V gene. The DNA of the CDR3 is TGTGCCAGCAGTGAAGAGGACAAGCAGTACTTC. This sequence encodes CASSEEDKQYF.

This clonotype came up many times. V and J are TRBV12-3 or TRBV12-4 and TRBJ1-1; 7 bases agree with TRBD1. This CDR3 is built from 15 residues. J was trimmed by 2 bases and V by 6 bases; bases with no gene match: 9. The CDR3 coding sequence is TGTGCCAGCAGGGGGGGACAGACCTTCAACACTGAAGCTTTCTTT. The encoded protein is CASRGGQTFNTEAFF.

This CDR3 is CASSLAQGPEQFF. The CDR3 nucleotides read TGCGCCAGCAGCTTGGCCCAGGGACCGGAGCAGTTCTTC. The chain is built from TRBV5-1 and TRBJ2-1, with D perhaps matching TRBD1 or TRBD2 (5 bases each). CDR3 length equals 13 residues. Between the trimmed V and J ends, which lost 0 bases and 10 bases, there was a span of 11 bases. Germline CDR1 and CDR2: SGHRS and YFSETQ.

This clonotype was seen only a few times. The CDR3 sequence is CASRQADIDWRYTF. The CDR3 DNA follows: TGTGCCAGCAGACAGGCGGACATTGATTGGCGCTACACCTTC. The V and J genes are TRBV7-2 and TRBJ1-2; TRBD1 might be the D (5 bases). Germline assignment: CDR1 SGHTA and CDR2 FQGNSA. The CDR3 consists of 14 residues. The V and J ends lost 6 bases and 9 bases respectively, with 20 bases between them.

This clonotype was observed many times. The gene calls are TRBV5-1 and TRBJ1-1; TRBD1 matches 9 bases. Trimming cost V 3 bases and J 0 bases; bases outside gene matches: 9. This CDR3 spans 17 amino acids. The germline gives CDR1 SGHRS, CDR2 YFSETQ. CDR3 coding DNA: TGCGCCAGCAGCTATGGACAGGGGAAGGGCATGAACACTGAAGCTTTCTTT. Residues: CASSYGQGKGMNTEAFF.

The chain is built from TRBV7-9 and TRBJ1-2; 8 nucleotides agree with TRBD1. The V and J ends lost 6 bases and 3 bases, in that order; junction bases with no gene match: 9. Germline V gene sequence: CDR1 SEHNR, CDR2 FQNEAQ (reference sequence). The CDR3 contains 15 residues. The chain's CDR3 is CASRDPGQADYGYTF. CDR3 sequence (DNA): TGTGCCAGCAGGGACCCGGGACAGGCGGACTATGGCTACACCTTC.

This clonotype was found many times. CDR3 loop: CASSGGTGRSNQPQHF. The CDR3 DNA sequence: TGTGCCAGCAGTGGGGGAACAGGGCGTAGCAATCAGCCCCAGCATTTT. The chain combines TRBV2 with TRBJ1-5; possibly TRBD1 for D (6 bases). This CDR3 spans 16 amino acids. The germline V gene has CDR1 SNHLY and CDR2 FYNNEI. The V gene lost 4 bases and the J gene lost 0 bases, with 13 bases spanning the gap. Complete variable domain (other parts from reference TRBV2 and TRBJ1-5): EPEVTQTPSHQVTQMGQEVILRCVPISNHLYFYWYRQILGQKVEFLVSFYNNEISEKSEIFDDQFSVERPDGSNFTLKIRSTKLEDSAMYFCASSGGTGRSNQPQHFGDGTRLSIL.

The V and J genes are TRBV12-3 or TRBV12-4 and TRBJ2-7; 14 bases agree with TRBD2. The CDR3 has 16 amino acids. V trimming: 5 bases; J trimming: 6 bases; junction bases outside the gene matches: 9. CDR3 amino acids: CASSRLAGGRGVEQYF. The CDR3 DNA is TGTGCCAGCAGTAGACTAGCGGGGGGGCGAGGAGTCGAGCAGTACTTC.